Shown below are 12 T cell receptor beta chains from a single sample sequenced in a study of T cell responses to AZD1222 COVID-19 vaccine. This table comes from immunoSEQ multiplex PCR, and its TCRdb copy is limited to in-frame clones, with some not included. The sample includes roughly 80,000 clones, around nine tenths of them seen just once. The material was peripheral blood, obtained on day 0 of MenACWY control vaccination. These TCRs come from an adult in good health.

The J gene is TRBJ2-7, the V gene TRBV12-3 or TRBV12-4; D perhaps matches TRBD2 (7 bases). Between the trimmed V and J ends, which lost 8 bases and 8 bases, there was a span of 19 bases. The CDR3 runs to 13 residues. CDR3 sequence (DNA): TGTGCCAGCGGGGGGCTAGCGGAGAGACAGCAGTACTTC. This translates into CASGGLAERQQYF.

This clone was seen more than once but under ten times. The chain is built from TRBV5-4 and TRBJ1-1; 9 bases are shared with TRBD1. CDR1 and CDR2 from the germline V gene are SGHNT and YYREEE (reference sequence). This CDR3 contains 14 residues. V shed 0 bases and J 3 bases; nucleotides not matched to a gene: 0. The CDR3: CASSLGDRDTEAFF. CDR3 DNA: TGTGCCAGCAGCTTGGGGGACAGGGACACTGAAGCTTTCTTT.

The genes are TRBV3-1 (or the pseudogene TRBV3-2) and TRBJ2-1; a weak D match, TRBD2 (6 bases). V gave up 4 bases and J gave up 8 bases, with 18 bases separating them. The germline V gene encodes CDR1 LGHDT and CDR2 YNNKEL (reference sequence). The CDR3 runs to 15 residues. The CDR3 DNA reads TGTGCCAGCAGCCCTGGACTAAGTAGTAGCTATGAGCAGTTCTTC. It yields the protein CASSPGLSSSYEQFF.

This chain uses TRBV29-1 with TRBJ1-2; tentatively, D is TRBD1 (6 bases). Germline V gene data show CDR1 as SQVTM and CDR2 as ANQGSEA. Trimming stripped 4 bases from V and 1 base from J, with 10 bases between. The CDR3 has 13 residues. CDR3 protein: CSVVAGDNYGYTF. In nucleotides, the CDR3 is TGCAGCGTTGTTGCAGGGGATAACTATGGCTACACCTTC.

The chain combines TRBV4-1 with TRBJ1-1; D is possibly TRBD1 (5 bases). Deletions cut 5 bases from V and 0 bases from J, with 22 bases between. There are 18 residues in the CDR3. The germline CDR1 and CDR2 sequences are MGHRA and YSYEKL. The chain's CDR3 is CASSSTGGRGGMNTEAFF. In nucleotides, the CDR3 is TGCGCCAGCAGCTCAACGGGGGGAAGAGGTGGTATGAACACTGAAGCTTTCTTT.

The chain joins TRBV21-1 to TRBJ1-6. TRBV21-1 is labeled a pseudogene. This CDR3 comprises 17 residues. The CDR3: CASSKRVERDYGSPLHF. The CDR3 DNA is TGTGCCAGCAGCAAAAGGGTAGAACGCGATTATGGTTCACCCCTCCACTTT.

The chain carries TRBV7-9 and TRBJ2-1; D is perhaps TRBD2 (5 bases). Per germline, CDR1 SEHNR and CDR2 FQNEAQ (reference sequence). This CDR3 is built from 13 residues. Trimming removed 6 bases at V and 7 bases at J, with 13 bases between. In nucleotides, the CDR3 is TGTGCCAGCAGGGAAAGAACGGGGAATGAGCAGTTCTTC. Its protein is CASRERTGNEQFF.

This clone was seen only a few times. The gene calls are TRBV10-3 and TRBJ2-1, with 7 bases fitting TRBD2. With V trimmed by 9 bases and J by 4 bases, 6 bases remained unmatched. Germline V gene data show CDR1 as ENHRY and CDR2 as SYGVKD. The CDR3 covers 13 residues. The CDR3 sequence is CAIQGGTYNEQFF. The CDR3 DNA sequence: TGTGCCATTCAGGGAGGGACTTACAATGAGCAGTTCTTC.

The chain links TRBV11-2 to TRBJ2-7; the D gene is possibly TRBD1 (6 bases). The CDR3 is 15 residues long. Per germline, CDR1 SGHAT and CDR2 FQNNGV. The V gene lost 4 bases and the J gene lost 2 bases, with 15 bases spanning the gap. The CDR3 nucleotides read TGTGCCAGCAGCTCCCTGGTGGGGGCCGCCTACGAGCAGTACTTC. It yields the protein CASSSLVGAAYEQYF. Full variable domain (remainder filled in from reference TRBV11-2 and TRBJ2-7): EAGVAQSPRYKIIEKRQSVAFWCNPISGHATLYWYQQILGQGPKLLIQFQNNGVVDDSQLPKDRFSAERLKGVDSTLKIQPAKLEDSAVYLCASSSLVGAAYEQYFGPGTRLTVT.

The chain couples TRBV18 to TRBJ2-7; 7 positions match TRBD1. Unmatched junction bases numbered 5, after V lost 3 bases and J lost 3 bases. Germline V gives CDR1 KGHSH, CDR2 LQKENI. This CDR3 comprises 14 residues. The CDR3 region is CASSPTGAGYEQYF. The DNA for the CDR3 is TGTGCCAGCTCACCTACAGGGGCGGGCTACGAGCAGTACTTC.

The CDR3 sequence: CASSLGQEENIQYF. Here the CDR3 DNA reads TGCGCCAGCAGCTTAGGACAGGAAGAAAACATTCAGTACTTC. This chain joins TRBV5-1 and TRBJ2-4, with 7 nucleotides matching TRBD1. Germline-derived CDR1 and CDR2 are SGHRS and YFSETQ. Trimming at V came to 2 bases and at J to 5 bases, leaving 4 bases not matched to a gene. This CDR3 is built from 14 residues.

This chain links TRBV6-6 with TRBJ2-4, with 10 bases aligning to TRBD1. The J segment lost 4 bases and the V segment lost 5 bases, leaving 8 bases of the junction unmatched. Germline V lookup: CDR1 MNHNY, CDR2 SVGAGI (reference sequence). The CDR3 totals 16 residues. CDR3: CASSQRDRGLKNIQYF. Written as DNA, the CDR3 is TGTGCCAGCAGTCAAAGGGACAGGGGTCTGAAAAACATTCAGTACTTC.